This T cell receptor beta chain was captured by sequencing in a study of OX40 agonist ivuxolimab in advanced cancers. Study information: Patients were dosed with the agonistic anti-OX40 (CD134) antibody ivuxolimab. Study-level points and caveats: Antigen specificity was not determined for the expanded peripheral T cells. At 0.1 to 3.0 mg/kg, CD4+ and CD8+ blood T cells expanded clonally by week 6.

Researchers took blood at baseline, on cycle 4 day 1, and on cycle 7 day 1. Clones were sequenced by immunoSEQ multiplex PCR, and TCRdb holds only the in-frame ones, with some missing. The sample has under 40,000 clones; over 65% are singletons. Per the germline V gene, CDR1 is MNHEY and CDR2 is SVGAGI. This CDR3 is built from 14 residues. V shed 4 bases, J shed 0 bases, and the junction held 2 bases outside the gene matches. This clone was seen only a few times. Its antigen remains unidentified. This sample comprised CD4+ or CD8+ T cells sorted from blood, obtained in a trial of the OX40 agonist ivuxolimab. The chain recombines TRBV6-5 with TRBJ1-1; TRBD1 aligns across 7 bases. The source of this sequence is an adult with an advanced solid tumor such as melanoma, head and neck, liver or kidney cancer. Here the CDR3 reads CASSSDRLNTEAFF. The CDR3 region has the DNA TGTGCCAGCAGTTCGGACAGGCTGAACACTGAAGCTTTCTTT.